This TCR beta chain was found in a study of beta chain features in type 1 diabetes. V lost 4 bases to trimming and J lost 2 bases, with 13 bases between them. The V gene's germline CDR1 is SEHNR and CDR2 FQNEAQ (reference sequence). The CDR3 totals 15 residues. Of the isolated RNA, all was reverse transcribed, and so the sequenced material was expressed TCRB transcripts. Here immunoSEQ multiplex PCR was the method, and the copy in TCRdb shows in-frame clones only, minus some. The table includes 500,000 to 700,000 clones, 15% to 19% detected once. On this clone itself: Its matching antigen is unknown.

Overall study results and limits: The VDJ junctions of type 1 diabetes patients carried fewer insertions and more deletions.

The sequenced material came from naive CD4+ T cells from blood. This sequence originates from a man aged 18 to 29 in good health. The chain carries TRBV7-9 and TRBJ2-3, with D perhaps TRBD1 (5 bases). CDR3 nucleotide sequence: TGTGCCAGCAGCTATGAACTGGGGCTCACAGATACGCAGTATTTT. Translating gives CASSYELGLTDTQYF.